One and the same sample provided the 19 T cell receptor beta chains below, sequenced in a study of CD8 T cells in Susac syndrome. Random hexamers were used to reverse transcribe an amount of roughly 0.5 to 1 ug RNA. A single record per CDR3 protein comes from TCRdb applying MiXCR to the immunoSEQ multiplex PCR reads. The table records about 140,000 distinct CDR3 sequences, roughly 94% of them present only once. The sequenced sample consisted of CD4+ T cells from PBMCs. The receptor source for this set is a human donor with Susac syndrome.

The CDR3 loop reads CAWSVLSNRATTYGYTF. CDR3 bases: TGTGCCTGGAGTGTACTATCAAACAGAGCCACCACCTATGGCTACACCTTC. V gene TRBV30 combines with J gene TRBJ1-2; the D is unclear. Per germline, CDR1 GTSNPN and CDR2 SVGIG (reference sequence). Trimming pared 0 bases from V and 4 bases from J, leaving 21 bases between. This CDR3 is 17 amino acids long.

This chain links TRBV4-1 with TRBJ1-4; 11 bases match TRBD1. CDR1 MGHRA and CDR2 YSYEKL come from the germline V gene. This CDR3 comprises 15 residues. Trimming removed 6 bases from V and 7 bases from J; junction bases left unmatched: 7. CDR3 sequence reads: CASSRTGGVSEKLFF. CDR3 in DNA: TGCGCCAGCAGTCGGACAGGGGGCGTGAGTGAAAAACTGTTTTTT.

CDR3: CAWSHGYEQYF. The CDR3, as DNA: TGTGCCTGGAGTCACGGGTACGAGCAGTACTTC. The genes are TRBV30 and TRBJ2-7, with D unresolved. Germline CDR1 and CDR2: GTSNPN and SVGIG (reference sequence). The CDR3 consists of 11 residues. Trimming took off 2 bases at V and 4 bases at J, with 6 bases between the two ends.

This clonotype has a single count. The chain is built from TRBV30 and TRBJ1-5; the match to TRBD1 covers 10 bases. The V gene end was trimmed by 3 bases and the J gene end by 4 bases; junction bases not matched to a gene: 6. This CDR3 has 15 residues. The germline CDR1 and CDR2 sequences are GTSNPN and SVGIG (reference sequence). As DNA, the CDR3 is TGTGCCTGGAGCAGGGACAGGGGCCCTAATCAGCCCCAGCATTTT. Amino acids: CAWSRDRGPNQPQHF. The full variable domain, in which reference TRBV30 and TRBJ1-5 provide the parts outside the CDR3, is SQTIHQWPATLVQPVGSPLSLECTVEGTSNPNLYWYRQAAGRGLQLLFYSVGIGQISSEVPQNLSASRPQDRQFILSSKKLLLSDSGFYLCAWSRDRGPNQPQHFGDGTRLSIL.

This chain uses TRBV2 with TRBJ2-5; 10 bases line up with TRBD2. The CDR3 consists of 17 residues. CDR1 SNHLY and CDR2 FYNNEI come from the germline V gene. V was clipped by 6 bases and J by 0 bases; unmatched bases: 10. CDR3 sequence (DNA): TGTGCCAGCAGCCGGCCTAGCGGGGGTGCGTACCAAGAGACCCAGTACTTC. This sequence encodes CASSRPSGGAYQETQYF.

V is TRBV30 and J is TRBJ2-1; D perhaps matches TRBD1 (5 bases). Trimming removed 4 bases at V and 1 base at J, with 11 bases between. Looked up from germline, CDR1 is GTSNPN and CDR2 is SVGIG (reference sequence). The CDR3 totals 14 residues. In DNA, the CDR3 is TGTGCCTGGACGCTGCAGGGTTCCTACAATGAGCAGTTCTTC. Protein product: CAWTLQGSYNEQFF.

The rearrangement joins TRBV29-1 to TRBJ1-1, with a weak D call TRBD1 (5 bases). Germline V gene lookup returns CDR1 SQVTM and CDR2 ANQGSEA. This CDR3 comprises 13 residues. V lost 6 bases to trimming and J lost 0 bases, with 11 bases between them. CDR3: CSVKGLLNTEAFF. CDR3 bases: TGCAGCGTGAAGGGACTCCTGAACACTGAAGCTTTCTTT.

The rearrangement uses TRBV7-8 and TRBJ2-2; 7 nucleotides align to TRBD1. J lost 3 bases, V lost 1 base, and 2 bases had no gene match. Germline V gene sequence: CDR1 SGHVS, CDR2 FQNEAQ. CDR3 length equals 15 residues. The CDR3 coding sequence is TGTGCCAGCAGCTTAGACACAGGGGACACCGGGGAGCTGTTTTTT. Protein sequence: CASSLDTGDTGELFF.

The chain joins TRBV20-1 to TRBJ1-1, with D perhaps TRBD1 (6 bases). V was clipped by 0 bases and J by 12 bases, with 14 bases between them. This CDR3 is built from 12 residues. CDR1 and CDR2 (germline): DFQATT, SNEGSKA (reference sequence). The CDR3 nucleotides are TGCAGTGCTAGAGACACAGGGCATGATTCTTTCTTT. Translated: CSARDTGHDSFF.

The genes are TRBV2 and TRBJ2-2; 7 bases are shared with TRBD1. CDR1 is SNHLY, CDR2 FYNNEI, per germline. The V segment lost 8 bases and the J segment 0 bases; nucleotides outside the gene matches: 6. The CDR3 is 15 residues long. The CDR3 DNA is TGTGCCAGCCGATATGGGACAGCGAACACCGGGGAGCTGTTTTTT. Residues: CASRYGTANTGELFF.

The J gene is TRBJ1-3, the V gene TRBV30; D is unresolved. Germline V gene lookup returns CDR1 GTSNPN and CDR2 SVGIG (reference sequence). CDR3 length: 15 residues. Trimming took off 2 bases at V and 4 bases at J, with 15 bases between the two ends. The CDR3 DNA reads TGTGCCTGGAGTCTCTCAAGTCGTGGAGGAAACACCATATATTTT. It yields the protein CAWSLSSRGGNTIYF.

The J gene is TRBJ2-3, the V gene TRBV4-1; D gene uncertain. Germline assignment: CDR1 MGHRA and CDR2 YSYEKL. The germline V and J ends were trimmed by 0 bases and 4 bases, with 11 bases remaining between them. The CDR3 length is 15 residues. The CDR3 sequence: CASSQDPREADTQYF. For the CDR3, the DNA is TGCGCCAGCAGCCAAGATCCGCGAGAGGCAGATACGCAGTATTTT.

The chain has TRBV15 and TRBJ1-2; D not resolved. Trimming shortened V by 5 bases and J by 5 bases, and 15 bases separated the two germline ends. This CDR3 contains 14 residues. CDR1 is LNHNV and CDR2 is YYDKDF in the germline V gene (reference sequence). The CDR3 loop is CATSPRTRSYGYTF. The CDR3 region has the DNA TGTGCCACCAGCCCCCGGACTCGATCGTATGGCTACACCTTC.

The chain combines TRBV10-3 with TRBJ2-3; TRBD2 agrees at 13 bases. Germline values: CDR1 ENHRY, CDR2 SYGVKD. There are 16 residues in the CDR3. Trimming cost V 6 bases and J 2 bases; bases outside gene matches: 5. CDR3 coding DNA: TGTGCCATCAGGGAGACTAGCGGGAGGATCACAGATACGCAGTATTTT. Protein product: CAIRETSGRITDTQYF.

This chain links TRBV6-2 or TRBV6-3 with TRBJ2-5; D unresolved. The V end lost 7 bases, the J end lost 5 bases, and 11 bases lay between the germline ends. This CDR3 contains 12 residues. The germline CDR1 and CDR2 sequences are MNHEY and SVGEGT. The CDR3 spells CASKDPLETQYF. The CDR3 DNA reads TGTGCCAGCAAGGACCCCTTGGAGACCCAGTACTTC.

In the case of this clonotype: At one end the junction does not follow the germline gene, possibly because of a read error. CDR3 residues: CSARDTGGRNSPLHF. CDR3 in DNA: TGCAGTGCTCGAGATACAGGGGGCAGAAATTCACCCCTCCACTTT. The chain employs TRBV20-1 and TRBJ1-6, with TRBD1 identical over 9 bases. The germline V gene has CDR1 DFQATT and CDR2 SNEGSKA (reference sequence). The CDR3 extends over 15 amino acids.

The chain couples TRBV20-1 to TRBJ1-1; 9 bases align to TRBD1. CDR3 length equals 17 residues. Germline V gene data show CDR1 as DFQATT and CDR2 as SNEGSKA (reference sequence). The junction had 15 bases not matched to a gene; V was cut back by 2 bases and J by 5 bases. The CDR3 loop is CSARPYRGPASGTEAFF. CDR3 nucleotide sequence: TGCAGTGCTAGACCCTACAGGGGGCCAGCCTCCGGAACTGAAGCTTTCTTT.

The chain links TRBV2 to TRBJ2-2; possible D gene TRBD1, 5 bases. This CDR3 contains 13 residues. The germline V and J ends were trimmed by 7 bases and 5 bases, with 11 bases remaining between them. CDR1 and CDR2 from the germline V gene are SNHLY and FYNNEI. The CDR3 DNA follows: TGTGCCAGCAAGGGGCTTTTAACCGGGGAGCTGTTTTTT. Translation gives CASKGLLTGELFF.

The chain links TRBV7-9 to TRBJ2-1; 14 bases align to TRBD2. CDR1 is SEHNR, CDR2 FQNEAQ, per germline (reference sequence). This CDR3 comprises 16 residues. With 5 bases clipped from V and 7 bases from J, the junction kept 7 bases outside the gene matches. CDR3 sequence: CASSGGTSGRSNEQFF. CDR3 DNA sequence: TGTGCCAGCAGCGGAGGGACTAGCGGGAGATCGAATGAGCAGTTCTTC.